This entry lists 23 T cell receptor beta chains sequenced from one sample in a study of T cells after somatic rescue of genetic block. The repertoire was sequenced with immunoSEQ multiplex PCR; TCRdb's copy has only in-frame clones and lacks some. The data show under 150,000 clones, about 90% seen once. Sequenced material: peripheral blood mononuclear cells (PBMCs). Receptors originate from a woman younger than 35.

As DNA, the CDR3 is TGCGCCAGCAGCCAAGAAGGGAGGGGCCGGTACACTGAAGCTTTCTTT. Amino acid sequence: CASSQEGRGRYTEAFF. The genes are TRBV4-1 and TRBJ1-1; maybe TRBD1 (5 bases). In germline, CDR1 is MGHRA, CDR2 YSYEKL. Trimming took off 0 bases at V and 3 bases at J, with 14 bases between the two ends. This CDR3 has 16 residues.

CDR3 region: CASSLTGGPGYEQYF. DNA for the CDR3: TGTGCCAGCAGCTTGACGGGCGGCCCCGGCTACGAGCAGTACTTC. The rearrangement links TRBV5-4 to TRBJ2-7; the D is unclear. CDR3 length equals 15 residues. The V and J ends lost 1 base and 3 bases respectively, with 14 bases between them. Germline V lookup: CDR1 SGHNT, CDR2 YYREEE (reference sequence).

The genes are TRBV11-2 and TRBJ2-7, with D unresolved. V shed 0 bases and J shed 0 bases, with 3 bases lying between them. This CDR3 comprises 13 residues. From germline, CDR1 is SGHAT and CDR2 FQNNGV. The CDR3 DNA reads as TGTGCCAGCAGCTTAGAGGCCTCCTACGAGCAGTACTTC. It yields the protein CASSLEASYEQYF.

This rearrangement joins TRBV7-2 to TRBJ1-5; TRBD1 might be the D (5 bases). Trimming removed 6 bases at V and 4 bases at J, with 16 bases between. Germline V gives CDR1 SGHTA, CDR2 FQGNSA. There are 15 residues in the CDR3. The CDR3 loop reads CASSLVGGGNQPQHF. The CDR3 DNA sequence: TGTGCCAGCAGTCTAGTGGGGGGAGGGAATCAGCCCCAGCATTTT. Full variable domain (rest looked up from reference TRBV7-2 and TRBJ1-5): GAGVSQSPSNKVTEKGKDVELRCDPISGHTALYWYRQSLGQGLEFLIYFQGNSAPDKSGLPSDRFSAERTGGSVSTLTIQRTQQEDSAVYLCASSLVGGGNQPQHFGDGTRLSIL.

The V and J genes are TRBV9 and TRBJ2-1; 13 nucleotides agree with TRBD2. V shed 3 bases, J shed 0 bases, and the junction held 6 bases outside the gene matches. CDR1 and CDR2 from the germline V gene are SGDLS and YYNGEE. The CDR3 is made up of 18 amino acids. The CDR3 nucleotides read TGTGCCAGCAGCGAGGGACTAGCGGGGTTCAGCTCCTACAATGAGCAGTTCTTC. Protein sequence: CASSEGLAGFSSYNEQFF.

CDR3 nucleotide sequence: TGTGCCAGCAGAGGGAGACAGGGTCAGTGGTTTAATCAGCCCCAGCATTTT. It is translated as CASRGRQGQWFNQPQHF. The chain is built from TRBV2 and TRBJ1-5, with 7 bases fitting TRBD1. The CDR3 consists of 17 residues. From germline, CDR1 is SNHLY and CDR2 FYNNEI. J was trimmed by 4 bases and V by 6 bases; bases with no gene match: 15.

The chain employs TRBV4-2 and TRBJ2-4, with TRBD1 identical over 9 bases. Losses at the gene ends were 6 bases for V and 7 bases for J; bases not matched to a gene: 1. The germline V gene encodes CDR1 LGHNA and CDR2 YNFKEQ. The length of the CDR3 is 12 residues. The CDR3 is CASRGQGNIQYF. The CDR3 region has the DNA TGTGCCAGCAGGGGACAGGGTAACATTCAGTACTTC.

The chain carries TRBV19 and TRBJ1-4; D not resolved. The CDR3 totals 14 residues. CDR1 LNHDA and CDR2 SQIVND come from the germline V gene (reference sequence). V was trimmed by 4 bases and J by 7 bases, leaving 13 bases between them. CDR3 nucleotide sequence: TGTGCCAGTAGTAAGTACAGAGGTGGTGAAAAACTGTTTTTT. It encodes CASSKYRGGEKLFF.

The DNA of the CDR3 is TGTGCCAGCAGCTTAGGGTACTACAATGAGCAGTTCTTC. Amino acids: CASSLGYYNEQFF. The chain joins TRBV5-6 to TRBJ2-1; D is ambiguous. This CDR3 has 13 residues. Trimming took 2 bases from V and 3 from J, leaving 6 bases between them. Germline assignment: CDR1 SGHDT and CDR2 YYEEEE.

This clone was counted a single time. The DNA of the CDR3 is TGTGCCAGCAGCCCTGGACAGGGGGACTATGGCTACACCTTC. It yields the protein CASSPGQGDYGYTF. The chain employs TRBV7-9 and TRBJ1-2; 10 nucleotides align to TRBD1. This CDR3 spans 14 amino acids. After removal of 5 bases from V and 3 bases from J, the junction contained 3 bases not matched to a gene. Germline V lookup: CDR1 SEHNR, CDR2 FQNEAQ (reference sequence).

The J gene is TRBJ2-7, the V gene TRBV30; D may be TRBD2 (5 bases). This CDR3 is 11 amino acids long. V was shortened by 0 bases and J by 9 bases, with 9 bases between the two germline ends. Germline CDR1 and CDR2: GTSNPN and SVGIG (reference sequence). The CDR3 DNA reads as TGTGCCTGGAGTGTACTAGGATGGCAGTACTTC. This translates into CAWSVLGWQYF.

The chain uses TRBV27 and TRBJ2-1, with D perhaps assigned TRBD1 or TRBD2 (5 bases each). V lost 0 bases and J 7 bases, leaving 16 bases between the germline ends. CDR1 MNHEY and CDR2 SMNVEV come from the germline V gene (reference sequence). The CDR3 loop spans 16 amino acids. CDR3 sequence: CASSLSSGHSLNEQFF. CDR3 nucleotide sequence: TGTGCCAGCAGTTTATCGAGCGGACATTCCTTGAATGAGCAGTTCTTC.

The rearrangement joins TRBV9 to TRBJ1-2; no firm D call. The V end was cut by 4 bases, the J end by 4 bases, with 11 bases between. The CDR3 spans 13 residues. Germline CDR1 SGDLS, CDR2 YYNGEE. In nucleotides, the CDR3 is TGTGCCAGCAGCCGGCAGCTACCCTATGGCTACACCTTC. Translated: CASSRQLPYGYTF.

In DNA form, the CDR3 reads TGTGCCAGTAGGGTAACCGGGACACAAGACACCATATATTTT. It codes for CASRVTGTQDTIYF. V gene TRBV19 combines with J gene TRBJ1-3; D possibly corresponds to TRBD1 (6 bases). This CDR3 has 14 residues. Germline-derived CDR1 and CDR2 are LNHDA and SQIVND (reference sequence). V was shortened by 6 bases and J by 8 bases, with 17 bases between the two germline ends.

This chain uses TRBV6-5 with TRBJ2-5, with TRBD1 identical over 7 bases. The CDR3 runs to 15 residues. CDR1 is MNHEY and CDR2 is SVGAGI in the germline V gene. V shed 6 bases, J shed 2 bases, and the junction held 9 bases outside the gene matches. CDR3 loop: CASSRQGFPQETQYF. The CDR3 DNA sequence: TGTGCCAGCAGCAGACAGGGATTCCCGCAAGAGACCCAGTACTTC.

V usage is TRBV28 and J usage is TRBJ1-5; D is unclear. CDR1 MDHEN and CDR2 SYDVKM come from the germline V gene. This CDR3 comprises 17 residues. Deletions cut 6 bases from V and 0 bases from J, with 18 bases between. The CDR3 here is CASSLTPATDSNQPQHF. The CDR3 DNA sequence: TGTGCCAGCAGCCTAACACCCGCTACTGATAGCAATCAGCCCCAGCATTTT.

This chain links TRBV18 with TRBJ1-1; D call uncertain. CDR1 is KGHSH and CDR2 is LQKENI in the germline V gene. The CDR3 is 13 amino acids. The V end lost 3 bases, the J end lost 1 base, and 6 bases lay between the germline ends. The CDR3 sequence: CASSPVGNTEAFF. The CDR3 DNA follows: TGTGCCAGCTCACCGGTGGGGAACACTGAAGCTTTCTTT.

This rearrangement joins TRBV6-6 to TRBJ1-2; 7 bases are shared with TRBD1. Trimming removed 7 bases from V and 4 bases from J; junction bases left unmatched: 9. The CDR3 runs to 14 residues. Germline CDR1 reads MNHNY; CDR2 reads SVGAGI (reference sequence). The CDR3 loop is CASTMGQTIYGYTF. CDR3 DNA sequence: TGTGCCAGCACAATGGGACAGACTATCTATGGCTACACCTTC.

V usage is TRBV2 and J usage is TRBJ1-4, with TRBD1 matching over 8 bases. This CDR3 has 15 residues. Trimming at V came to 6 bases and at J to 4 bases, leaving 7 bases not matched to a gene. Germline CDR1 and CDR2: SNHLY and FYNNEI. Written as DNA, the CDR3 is TGTGCCAGCAGGCAGACAGGGGCCTTTAATGAAAAACTGTTTTTT. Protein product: CASRQTGAFNEKLFF.

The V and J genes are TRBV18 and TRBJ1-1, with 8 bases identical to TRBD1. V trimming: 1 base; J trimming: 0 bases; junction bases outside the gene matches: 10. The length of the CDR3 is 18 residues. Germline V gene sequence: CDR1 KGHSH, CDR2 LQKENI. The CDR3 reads CASSPLPPTGALNTEAFF. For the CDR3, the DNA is TGTGCCAGCTCACCACTCCCCCCGACAGGGGCCCTGAACACTGAAGCTTTCTTT. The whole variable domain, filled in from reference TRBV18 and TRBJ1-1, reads NAGVMQNPRHLVRRRGQEARLRCSPMKGHSHVYWYRQLPEEGLKFMVYLQKENIIDESGMPKERFSAEFPKEGPSILRIQQVVRGDSAAYFCASSPLPPTGALNTEAFFGQGTRLTVV.

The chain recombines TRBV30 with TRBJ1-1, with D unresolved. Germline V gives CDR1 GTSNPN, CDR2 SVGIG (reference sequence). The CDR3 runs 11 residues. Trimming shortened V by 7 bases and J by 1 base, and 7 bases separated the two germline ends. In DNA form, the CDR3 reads TGTGCCTTTACGGAGAACACTGAAGCTTTCTTT. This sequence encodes CAFTENTEAFF.

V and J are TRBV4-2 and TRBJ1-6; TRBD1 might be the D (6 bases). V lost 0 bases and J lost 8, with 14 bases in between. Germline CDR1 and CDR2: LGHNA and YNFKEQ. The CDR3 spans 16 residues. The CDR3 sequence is CASSQDLRTEHSPLHF. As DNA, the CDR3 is TGTGCCAGCAGCCAAGATCTTCGGACAGAACATTCACCCCTCCACTTT.

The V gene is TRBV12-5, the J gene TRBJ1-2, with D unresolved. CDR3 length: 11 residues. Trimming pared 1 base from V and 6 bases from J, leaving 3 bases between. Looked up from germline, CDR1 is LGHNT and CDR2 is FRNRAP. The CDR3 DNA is TGTGCTAGTGGTTTGGGTGATGGCTACACCTTC. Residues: CASGLGDGYTF.